The T cell receptor (beta chain) under discussion was sequenced for a study of cytomegalovirus exposure and HLA in healthy donors. Germline lookup yields CDR1 SGDLS and CDR2 YYNGEE. Between the trimmed V and J ends, which lost 3 bases and 3 bases, there was a span of 15 bases. This CDR3 has 16 amino acids. Vbeta (60) and Jbeta (13) primers were used in the PCR. Profiling relied on immunoSEQ multiplex PCR, and the TCRdb table lists in-frame clones only, not all of them. Here the sample spans under 200,000 clones, about three quarters being singletons. The TCR sequence derives from a woman aged 25-40 years in good health and CMV-seronegative. The chain has TRBV9 and TRBJ1-4, with D maybe TRBD1 (6 bases). The sample comprised PBMCs. The CDR3 sequence is CASSAGTTTPNEKLFF. CDR3 bases: TGTGCCAGCAGCGCCGGGACAACCACCCCTAATGAAAAACTGTTTTTT.